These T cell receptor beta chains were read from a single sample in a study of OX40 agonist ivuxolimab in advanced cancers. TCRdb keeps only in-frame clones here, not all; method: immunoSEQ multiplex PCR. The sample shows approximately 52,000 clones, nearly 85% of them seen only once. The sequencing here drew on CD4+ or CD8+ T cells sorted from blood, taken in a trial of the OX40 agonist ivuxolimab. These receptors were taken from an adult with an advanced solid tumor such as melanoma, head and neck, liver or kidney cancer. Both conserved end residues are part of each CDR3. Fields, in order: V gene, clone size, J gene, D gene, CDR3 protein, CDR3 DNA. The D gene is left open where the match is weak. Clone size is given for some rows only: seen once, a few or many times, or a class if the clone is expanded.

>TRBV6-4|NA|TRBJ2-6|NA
CASSDEAVASSGANVLTF
TGTGCCAGCAGTGACGAAGCGGTAGCGAGCTCTGGGGCCAACGTCCTGACTTTC
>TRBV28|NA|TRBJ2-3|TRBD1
CASSYRGRGWTDTQYF
TGTGCCAGCAGTTACAGGGGGCGAGGGTGGACAGATACGCAGTATTTT
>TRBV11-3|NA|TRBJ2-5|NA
CASSRREAETQYF
TGTGCCAGCAGCCGCAGGGAGGCCGAGACCCAGTACTTC
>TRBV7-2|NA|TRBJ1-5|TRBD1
CASSPRGGQGNQPQHF
TGTGCCAGCAGCCCTCGGGGGGGACAGGGCAATCAGCCCCAGCATTTT
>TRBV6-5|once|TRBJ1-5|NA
CASSHGGPNQPQHF
TGTGCCAGCAGTCACGGGGGACCCAATCAGCCCCAGCATTTT
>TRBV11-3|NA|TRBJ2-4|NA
CASSSSRGIQYF
TGTGCCAGCAGCTCCTCCCGCGGCATTCAGTACTTC
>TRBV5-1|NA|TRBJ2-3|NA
CASSSGGRDTQYF
TGCGCCAGCAGCTCCGGGGGGCGGGATACGCAGTATTTT
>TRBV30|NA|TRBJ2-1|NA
CAWDLAGEQFF
TGTGCCTGGGACTTGGCGGGTGAGCAGTTCTTC
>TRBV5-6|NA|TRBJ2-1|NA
CASSFRGPSSYNEQFF
TGTGCCAGCAGCTTCAGGGGTCCGAGCTCCTACAATGAGCAGTTCTTC
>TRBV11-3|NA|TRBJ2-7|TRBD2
CASSPGTRGAYEQYF
TGTGCCAGCAGCCCCGGGACGCGGGGGGCCTACGAGCAGTACTTC
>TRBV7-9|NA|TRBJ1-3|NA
CASNPGLHSGNTIYF
TGTGCCAGCAACCCAGGGCTCCACTCTGGAAACACCATATATTTT
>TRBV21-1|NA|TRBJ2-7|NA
CASGPESPGSYEQYF
TGTGCCAGCGGGCCCGAGAGTCCCGGATCCTACGAGCAGTACTTC
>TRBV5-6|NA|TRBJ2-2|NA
CASSPDGGELFF
TGTGCCAGCAGCCCAGACGGCGGGGAGCTGTTTTTT
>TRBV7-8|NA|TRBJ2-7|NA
CASSFFPTPSYEQYF
TGTGCCAGCAGCTTTTTTCCAACGCCTTCCTACGAGCAGTACTTC
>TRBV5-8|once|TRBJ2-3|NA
CASSFRFSGGDTQYF
TGTGCCAGCAGCTTTAGGTTTAGCGGCGGAGATACGCAGTATTTT
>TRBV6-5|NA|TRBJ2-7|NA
CASSYSGQGRMKYF
TGTGCCAGCAGTTACTCAGGGCAGGGGAGGATGAAGTACTTC
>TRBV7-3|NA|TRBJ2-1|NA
CASSLGTHPSNEQFF
TGTGCCAGCAGCTTAGGGACACACCCCTCCAATGAGCAGTTCTTC
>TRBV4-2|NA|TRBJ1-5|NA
CASSQEGGKNQPQHF
TGTGCCAGCAGCCAAGAAGGGGGGAAAAATCAGCCCCAGCATTTT
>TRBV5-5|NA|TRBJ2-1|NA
CASSPGPNNEQFF
TGTGCCAGCAGCCCGGGACCTAACAATGAGCAGTTCTTC
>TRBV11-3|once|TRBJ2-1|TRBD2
CASSFSGGFRYNEQFF
TGTGCCAGCAGCTTTAGCGGGGGCTTCCGCTACAATGAGCAGTTCTTC
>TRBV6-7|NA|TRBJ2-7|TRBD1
CASSYNRGSTHEQYF
TGTGCCAGCAGTTACAACAGGGGATCGACCCACGAGCAGTACTTC
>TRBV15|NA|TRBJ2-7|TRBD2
CATSRDRLAGRGREQYF
TGTGCCACCAGCAGAGATCGCCTAGCGGGGAGGGGTAGGGAGCAGTACTTC
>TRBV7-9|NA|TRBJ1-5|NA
CASSQGGVEGQPQHF
TGTGCCAGCAGCCAAGGAGGGGTTGAGGGCCAGCCCCAGCATTTT
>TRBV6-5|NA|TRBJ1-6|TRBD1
CASSYSGTGDSPLHF
TGTGCCAGCAGTTACTCCGGGACAGGGGATTCACCCCTCCACTTT
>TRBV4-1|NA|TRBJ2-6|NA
CASSQEGDMGSSGANVLTF
TGCGCCAGCAGCCAAGAGGGGGACATGGGTAGCTCTGGGGCCAACGTCCTGACTTTC
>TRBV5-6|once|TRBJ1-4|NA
CASSGPNEKLFF
TGTGCCAGCAGCGGACCTAATGAAAAACTGTTTTTT
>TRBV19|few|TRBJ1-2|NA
CASSRRAPNYGYTF
TGTGCCAGTAGTCGGCGGGCCCCTAACTATGGCTACACCTTC
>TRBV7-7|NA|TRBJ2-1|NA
CASSLAESDEQFF
TGTGCTAGCAGCTTAGCGGAGTCAGATGAGCAGTTCTTC
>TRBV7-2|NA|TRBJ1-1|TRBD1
CASSSRRTGGGLTEAFF
TGTGCCAGCAGCTCCCGTAGAACAGGGGGCGGGCTCACTGAAGCTTTCTTT
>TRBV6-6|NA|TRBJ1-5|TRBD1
CASSYVTGGFQPQHF
TGTGCCAGCAGTTACGTGACAGGGGGGTTTCAGCCCCAGCATTTT
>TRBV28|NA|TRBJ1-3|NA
CASSTGGADGNTIYF
TGTGCCAGCAGTACGGGGGGCGCGGATGGAAACACCATATATTTT
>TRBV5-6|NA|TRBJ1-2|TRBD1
CASSLGTGADYGYTF
TGTGCCAGCAGCTTAGGGACAGGGGCCGACTATGGCTACACCTTC
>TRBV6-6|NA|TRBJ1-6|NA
CASKIWGNSPLHF
TGTGCCAGCAAGATCTGGGGTAATTCACCCCTCCACTTT
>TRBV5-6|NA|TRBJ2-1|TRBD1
CASSLSSGQGAVRYNEQFF
TGTGCCAGCAGCTTGTCGTCCGGGCAGGGGGCGGTACGATACAATGAGCAGTTCTTC
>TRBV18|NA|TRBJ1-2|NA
CASSPSGGYGYTF
TGTGCCAGCTCACCAAGTGGGGGCTATGGCTACACCTTC
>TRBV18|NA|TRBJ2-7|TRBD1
CASSLTGALFSYEQYF
TGTGCCAGCTCACTCACAGGGGCCCTTTTCTCCTACGAGCAGTACTTC
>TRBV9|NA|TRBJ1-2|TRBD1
CASSVEGQGGGYGYTF
TGTGCCAGCAGCGTAGAGGGACAGGGCGGGGGCTATGGCTACACCTTC
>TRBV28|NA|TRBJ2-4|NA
CASRAPGAKNIQYF
TGTGCCAGCAGGGCCCCAGGGGCCAAAAACATTCAGTACTTC
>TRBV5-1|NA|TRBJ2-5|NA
CASGGTEETQYF
TGCGCCAGCGGCGGGACTGAAGAGACCCAGTACTTC
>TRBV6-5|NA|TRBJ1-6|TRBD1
CASSPRDRGNSPLHF
TGTGCCAGCAGCCCCCGGGACAGGGGGAATTCACCCCTCCACTTT
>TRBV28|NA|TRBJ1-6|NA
CASSIDSPNSPLHF
TGTGCCAGCAGCATCGACAGCCCCAATTCACCCCTCCACTTT
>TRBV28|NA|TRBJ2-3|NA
CASNSIGTDTQYF
TGTGCCAGCAATTCGATCGGCACAGATACGCAGTATTTT
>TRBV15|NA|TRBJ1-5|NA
CATSRLADQPQHF
TGTGCCACCAGCAGGCTCGCGGATCAGCCCCAGCATTTT
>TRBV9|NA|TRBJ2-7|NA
CASRDHQGAGDEQYF
TGTGCCAGCAGAGACCACCAGGGGGCGGGGGACGAGCAGTACTTC
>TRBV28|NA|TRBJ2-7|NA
CASSLGGTGTSYEQYF
TGTGCCAGCAGTTTAGGGGGCACAGGAACCTCCTACGAGCAGTACTTC
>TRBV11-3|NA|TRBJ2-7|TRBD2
CASSLSGGDQEQYF
TGTGCCAGCAGCCTTAGCGGGGGGGACCAGGAGCAGTACTTC
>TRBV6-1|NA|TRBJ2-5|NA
CASSAGGGLETQYF
TGTGCCAGCAGTGCTGGGGGGGGCCTGGAGACCCAGTACTTC
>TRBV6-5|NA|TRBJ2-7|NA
CASSYSREFEQYF
TGTGCCAGCAGTTACTCACGGGAATTCGAGCAGTACTTC
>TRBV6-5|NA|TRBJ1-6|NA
CASSTPDRNNSPLHF
TGTGCCAGCAGTACCCCCGACAGAAACAATTCACCCCTCCACTTT
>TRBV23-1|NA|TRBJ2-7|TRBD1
CASSQSPGGRECEQYF
TGCGCCAGCAGTCAATCGCCAGGGGGAAGGGAGTGCGAGCAGTACTTC
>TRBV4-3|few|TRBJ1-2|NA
CASSQDAGRYYGYTF
TGCGCCAGCAGCCAAGATGCGGGACGGTACTATGGCTACACCTTC
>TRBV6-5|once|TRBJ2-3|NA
CASSPGQRTDTQYF
TGTGCCAGCAGTCCGGGCCAACGAACAGATACGCAGTATTTT
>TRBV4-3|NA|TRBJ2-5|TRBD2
CASSQGAGGGQETQYF
TGCGCCAGCAGCCAAGGGGCCGGGGGGGGCCAAGAGACCCAGTACTTC